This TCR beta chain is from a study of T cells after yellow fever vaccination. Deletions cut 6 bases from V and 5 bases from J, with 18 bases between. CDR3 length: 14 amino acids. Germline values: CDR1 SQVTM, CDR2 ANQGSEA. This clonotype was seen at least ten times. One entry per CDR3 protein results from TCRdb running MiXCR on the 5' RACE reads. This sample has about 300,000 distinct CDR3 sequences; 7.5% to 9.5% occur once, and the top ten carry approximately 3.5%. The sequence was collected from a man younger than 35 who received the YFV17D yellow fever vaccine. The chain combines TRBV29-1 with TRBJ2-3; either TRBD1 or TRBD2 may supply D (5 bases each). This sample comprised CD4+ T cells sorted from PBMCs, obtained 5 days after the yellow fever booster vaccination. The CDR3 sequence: CSVAIEGQGDTQYF. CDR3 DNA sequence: TGCAGCGTCGCAATAGAGGGGCAAGGAGATACGCAGTATTTT.